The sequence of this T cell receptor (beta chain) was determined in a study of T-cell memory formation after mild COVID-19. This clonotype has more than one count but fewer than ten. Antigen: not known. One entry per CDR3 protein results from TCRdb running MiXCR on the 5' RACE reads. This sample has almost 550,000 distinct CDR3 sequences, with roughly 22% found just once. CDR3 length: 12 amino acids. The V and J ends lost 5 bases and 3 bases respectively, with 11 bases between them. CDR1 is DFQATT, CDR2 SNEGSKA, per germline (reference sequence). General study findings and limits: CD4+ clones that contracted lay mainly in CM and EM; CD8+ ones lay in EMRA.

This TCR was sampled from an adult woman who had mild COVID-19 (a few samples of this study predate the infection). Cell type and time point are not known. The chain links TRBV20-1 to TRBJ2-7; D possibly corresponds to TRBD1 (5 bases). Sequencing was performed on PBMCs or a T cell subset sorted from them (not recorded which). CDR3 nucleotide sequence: TGCAGTGCTGGACAAGACAGCTACGAGCAGTACTTC. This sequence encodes CSAGQDSYEQYF.